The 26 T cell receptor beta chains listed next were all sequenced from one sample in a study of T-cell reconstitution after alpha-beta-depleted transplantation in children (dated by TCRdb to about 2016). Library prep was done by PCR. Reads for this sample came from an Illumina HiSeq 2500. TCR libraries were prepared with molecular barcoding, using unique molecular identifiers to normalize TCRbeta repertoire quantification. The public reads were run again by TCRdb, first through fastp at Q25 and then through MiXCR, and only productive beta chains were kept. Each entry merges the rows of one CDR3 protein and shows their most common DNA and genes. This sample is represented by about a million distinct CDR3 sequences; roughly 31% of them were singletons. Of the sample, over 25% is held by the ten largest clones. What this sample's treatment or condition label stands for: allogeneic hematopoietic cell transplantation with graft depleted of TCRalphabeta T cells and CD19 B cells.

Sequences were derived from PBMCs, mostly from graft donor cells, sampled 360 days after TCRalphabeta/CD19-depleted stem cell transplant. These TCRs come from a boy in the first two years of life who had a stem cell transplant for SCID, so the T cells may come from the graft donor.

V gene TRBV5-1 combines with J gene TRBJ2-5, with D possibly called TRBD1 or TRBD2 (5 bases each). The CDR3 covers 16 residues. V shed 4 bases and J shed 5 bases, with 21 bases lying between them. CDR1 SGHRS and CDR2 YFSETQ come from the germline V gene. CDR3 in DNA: TGCGCCAGCAGCCCTAGCCGTTGGGACCCTAGGGAGACCCAGTACTTC. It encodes CASSPSRWDPRETQYF.

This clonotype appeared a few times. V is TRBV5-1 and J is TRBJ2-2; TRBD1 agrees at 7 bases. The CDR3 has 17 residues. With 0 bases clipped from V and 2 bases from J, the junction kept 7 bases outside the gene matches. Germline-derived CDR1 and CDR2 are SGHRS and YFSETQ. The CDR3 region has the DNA TGCGCCAGCAGCTTGGTCCCGGGACAGCTCAACACCGGGGAGCTGTTTTTT. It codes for CASSLVPGQLNTGELFF. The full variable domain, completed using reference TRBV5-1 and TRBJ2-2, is KAGVTQTPRYLIKTRGQQVTLSCSPISGHRSVSWYQQTPGQGLQFLFEYFSETQRNKGNFPGRFSGRQFSNSRSEMNVSTLELGDSALYLCASSLVPGQLNTGELFFGEGSRLTVL.

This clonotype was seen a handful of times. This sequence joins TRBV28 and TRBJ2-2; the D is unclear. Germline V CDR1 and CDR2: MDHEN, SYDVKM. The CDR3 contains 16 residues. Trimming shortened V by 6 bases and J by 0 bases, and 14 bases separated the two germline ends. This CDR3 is CASSFSRASNTGELFF. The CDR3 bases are TGTGCCAGCAGCTTTAGCCGGGCATCGAACACCGGGGAGCTGTTTTTT.

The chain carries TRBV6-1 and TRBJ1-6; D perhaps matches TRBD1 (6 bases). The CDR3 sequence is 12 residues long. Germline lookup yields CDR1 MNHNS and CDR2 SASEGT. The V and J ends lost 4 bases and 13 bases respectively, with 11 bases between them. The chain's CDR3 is CASSAGQGPLHF. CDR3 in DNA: TGTGCCAGCAGTGCGGGCCAGGGGCCCCTCCACTTT.

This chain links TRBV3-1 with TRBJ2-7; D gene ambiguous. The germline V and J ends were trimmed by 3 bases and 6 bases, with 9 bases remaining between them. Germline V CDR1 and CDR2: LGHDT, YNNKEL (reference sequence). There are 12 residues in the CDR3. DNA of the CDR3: TGTGCCAGCAGCCAGGGGTGGGGCGAGCAGTACTTC. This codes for CASSQGWGEQYF.

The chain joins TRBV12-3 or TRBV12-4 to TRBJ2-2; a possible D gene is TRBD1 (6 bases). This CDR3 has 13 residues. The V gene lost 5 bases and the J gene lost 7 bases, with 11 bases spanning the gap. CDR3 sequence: CASSNRVVGELFF. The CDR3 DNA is TGTGCCAGCAGTAACAGGGTAGTCGGGGAGCTGTTTTTT.

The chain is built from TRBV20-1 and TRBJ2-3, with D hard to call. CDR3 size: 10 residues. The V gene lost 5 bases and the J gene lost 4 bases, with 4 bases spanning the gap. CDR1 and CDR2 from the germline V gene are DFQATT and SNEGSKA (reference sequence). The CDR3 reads CSAEADTQYF. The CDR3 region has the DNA TGCAGTGCTGAGGCAGATACGCAGTATTTT.

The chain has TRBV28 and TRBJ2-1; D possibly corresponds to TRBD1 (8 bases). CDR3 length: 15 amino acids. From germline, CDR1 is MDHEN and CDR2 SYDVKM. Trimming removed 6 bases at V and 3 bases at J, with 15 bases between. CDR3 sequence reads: CASRQGGTFYNEQFF. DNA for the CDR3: TGTGCCAGCAGACAGGGGGGGACGTTCTACAATGAGCAGTTCTTC.

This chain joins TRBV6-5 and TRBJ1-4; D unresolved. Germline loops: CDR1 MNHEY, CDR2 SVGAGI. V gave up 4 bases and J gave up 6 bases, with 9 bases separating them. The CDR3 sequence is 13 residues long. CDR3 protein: CASSSPGYEKLFF. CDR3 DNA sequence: TGTGCCAGCAGTTCCCCGGGGTATGAAAAACTGTTTTTT.

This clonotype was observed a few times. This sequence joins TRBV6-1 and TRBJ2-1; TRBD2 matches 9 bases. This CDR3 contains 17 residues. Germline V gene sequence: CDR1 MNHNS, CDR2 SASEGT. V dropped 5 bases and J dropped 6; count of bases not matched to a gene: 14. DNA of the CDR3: TGTGCCAGCAGTAGTTCTACGCTAGCGGGGTCGGTCAATGAGCAGTTCTTC. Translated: CASSSSTLAGSVNEQFF.

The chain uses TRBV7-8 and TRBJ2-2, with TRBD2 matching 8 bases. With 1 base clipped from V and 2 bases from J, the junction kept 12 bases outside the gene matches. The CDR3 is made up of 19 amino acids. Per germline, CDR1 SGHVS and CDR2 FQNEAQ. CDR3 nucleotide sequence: TGTGCCAGCAGCTTAGGCATGCGGGGGGAGCTCGTAAACACCGGGGAGCTGTTTTTT. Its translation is CASSLGMRGELVNTGELFF.

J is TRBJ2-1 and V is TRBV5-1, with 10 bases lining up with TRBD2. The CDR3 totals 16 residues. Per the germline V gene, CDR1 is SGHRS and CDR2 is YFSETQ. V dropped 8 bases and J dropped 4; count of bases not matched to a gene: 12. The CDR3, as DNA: TGCGCCAGGAAGGAGAGCGGGGGGGCCTTTTACAATGAGCAGTTCTTC. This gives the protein CARKESGGAFYNEQFF.

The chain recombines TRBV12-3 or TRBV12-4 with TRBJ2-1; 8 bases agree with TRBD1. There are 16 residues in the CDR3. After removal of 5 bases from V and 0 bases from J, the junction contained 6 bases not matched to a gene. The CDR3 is CASSRQGSSSYNEQFF. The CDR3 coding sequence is TGTGCCAGCAGTAGACAGGGGTCGAGCTCCTACAATGAGCAGTTCTTC.

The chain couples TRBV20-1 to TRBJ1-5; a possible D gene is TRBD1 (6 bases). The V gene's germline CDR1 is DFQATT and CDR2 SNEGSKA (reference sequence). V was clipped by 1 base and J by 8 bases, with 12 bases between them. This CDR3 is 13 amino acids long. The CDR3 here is CSARAARGEPQHF. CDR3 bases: TGCAGTGCTAGAGCAGCCAGGGGAGAGCCCCAGCATTTT.

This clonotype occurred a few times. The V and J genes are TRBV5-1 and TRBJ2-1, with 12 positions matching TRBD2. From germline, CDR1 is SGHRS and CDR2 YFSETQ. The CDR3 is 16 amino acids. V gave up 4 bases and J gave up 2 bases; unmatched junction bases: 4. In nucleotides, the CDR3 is TGCGCCAGCAGCCCCTCTAGCGGGGGGGCCTACAATGAGCAGTTCTTC. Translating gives CASSPSSGGAYNEQFF.

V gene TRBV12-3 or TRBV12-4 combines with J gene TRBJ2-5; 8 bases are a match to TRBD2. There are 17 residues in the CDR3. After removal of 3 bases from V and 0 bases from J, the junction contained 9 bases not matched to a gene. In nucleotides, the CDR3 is TGTGCCAGCAGTTTTCGGCGGGGGGCCTCGTACCAAGAGACCCAGTACTTC. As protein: CASSFRRGASYQETQYF.

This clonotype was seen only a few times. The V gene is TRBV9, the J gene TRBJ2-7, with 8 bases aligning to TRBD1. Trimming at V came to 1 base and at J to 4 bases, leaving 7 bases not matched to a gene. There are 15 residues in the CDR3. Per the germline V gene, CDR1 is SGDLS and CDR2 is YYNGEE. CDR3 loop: CASSVRADREYEQYF. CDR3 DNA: TGTGCCAGCAGCGTACGGGCGGACAGGGAATACGAGCAGTACTTC. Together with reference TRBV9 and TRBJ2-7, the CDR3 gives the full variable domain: DSGVTQTPKHLITATGQRVTLRCSPRSGDLSVYWYQQSLDQGLQFLIQYYNGEERAKGNILERFSAQQFPDLHSELNLSSLELGDSALYFCASSVRADREYEQYFGPGTRLTVT.

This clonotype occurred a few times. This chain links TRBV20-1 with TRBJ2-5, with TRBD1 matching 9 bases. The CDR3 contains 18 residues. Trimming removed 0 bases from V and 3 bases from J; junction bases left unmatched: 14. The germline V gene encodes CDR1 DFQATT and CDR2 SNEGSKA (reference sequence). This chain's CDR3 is CSARDVKRGQGRKETQYF. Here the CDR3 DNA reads TGCAGTGCTAGAGACGTGAAAAGAGGACAGGGGCGGAAAGAGACCCAGTACTTC.

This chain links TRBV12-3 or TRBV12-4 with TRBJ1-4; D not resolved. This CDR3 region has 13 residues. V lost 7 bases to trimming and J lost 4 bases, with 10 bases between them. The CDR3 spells CASTEDFNEKLFF. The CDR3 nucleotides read TGTGCCAGCACCGAGGACTTTAATGAAAAACTGTTTTTT.

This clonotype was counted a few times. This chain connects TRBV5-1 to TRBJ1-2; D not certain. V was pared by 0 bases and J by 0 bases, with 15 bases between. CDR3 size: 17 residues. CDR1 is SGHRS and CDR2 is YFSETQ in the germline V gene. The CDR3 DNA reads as TGCGCCAGCAGCTTGGTGGGAGGACCCGACTCTAACTATGGCTACACCTTC. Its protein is CASSLVGGPDSNYGYTF.

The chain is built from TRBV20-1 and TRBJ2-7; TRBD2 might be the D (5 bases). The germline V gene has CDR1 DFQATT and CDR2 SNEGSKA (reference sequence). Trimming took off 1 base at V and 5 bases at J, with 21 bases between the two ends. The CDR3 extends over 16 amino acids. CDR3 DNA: TGCAGTGCTAGAGCAGGCTACTCGGGGAGTCGCGACGAGCAGTACTTC. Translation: CSARAGYSGSRDEQYF.

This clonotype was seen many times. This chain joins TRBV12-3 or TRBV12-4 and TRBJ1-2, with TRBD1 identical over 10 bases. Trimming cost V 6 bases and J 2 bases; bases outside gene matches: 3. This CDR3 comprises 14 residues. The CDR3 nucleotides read TGTGCCAGCAGCCCGGGACAGGGGAACTATGGCTACACCTTC. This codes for CASSPGQGNYGYTF.

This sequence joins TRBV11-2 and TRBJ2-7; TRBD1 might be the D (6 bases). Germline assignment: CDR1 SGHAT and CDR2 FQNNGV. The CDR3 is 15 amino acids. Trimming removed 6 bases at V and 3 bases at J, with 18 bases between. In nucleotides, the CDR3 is TGTGCCAGCAGTCAAAGAATCCAGGGGATCTACGAGCAGTACTTC. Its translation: CASSQRIQGIYEQYF. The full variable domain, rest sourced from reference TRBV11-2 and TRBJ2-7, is EAGVAQSPRYKIIEKRQSVAFWCNPISGHATLYWYQQILGQGPKLLIQFQNNGVVDDSQLPKDRFSAERLKGVDSTLKIQPAKLEDSAVYLCASSQRIQGIYEQYFGPGTRLTVT.

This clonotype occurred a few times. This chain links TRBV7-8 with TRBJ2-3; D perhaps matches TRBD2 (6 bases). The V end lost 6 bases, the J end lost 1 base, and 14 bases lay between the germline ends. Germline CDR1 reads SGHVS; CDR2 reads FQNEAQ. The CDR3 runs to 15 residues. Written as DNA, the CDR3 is TGTGCCAGCAGACCTTGGCGGGGAGGCACAGATACGCAGTATTTT. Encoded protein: CASRPWRGGTDTQYF.

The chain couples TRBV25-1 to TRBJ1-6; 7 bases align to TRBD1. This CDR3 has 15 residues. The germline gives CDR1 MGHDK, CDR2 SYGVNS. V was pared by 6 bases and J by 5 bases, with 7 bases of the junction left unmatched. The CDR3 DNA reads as TGTGCCAGCAGACAACAGGGGTACGATAATTCACCCCTCCACTTT. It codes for CASRQQGYDNSPLHF.

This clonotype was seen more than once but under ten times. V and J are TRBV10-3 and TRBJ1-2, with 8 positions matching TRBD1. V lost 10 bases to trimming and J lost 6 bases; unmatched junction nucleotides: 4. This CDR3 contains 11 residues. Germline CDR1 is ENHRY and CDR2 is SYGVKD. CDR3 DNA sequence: TGTGCCACCCACAGGGGGAATGGCTACACCTTC. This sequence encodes CATHRGNGYTF.